This T cell receptor (beta chain) was recovered during a study of T cells in women clearing cervical HPV infection. Study as a whole: With HLA typing for only a few women, HLA confounding remains possible.

V shed 0 bases and J shed 4 bases, with 15 bases lying between them. The CDR3 runs 15 residues. CDR1 and CDR2 from the germline V gene are SQVTM and ANQGSEA. Genomic DNA, averaging about 1,300 ng per sample, yielded TCR beta CDR3 via immunoSEQ. The repertoire was sequenced with immunoSEQ multiplex PCR; TCRdb's copy has only in-frame clones and lacks some. The sample has under 45,000 clones; the top ten hold 6.5% to 8.5%. Concerning this clone itself: The CDR3 is cut off 3 residues early in the read; its end comes from the germline J gene.

This TCR was sampled from a woman aged 18-70 years with a cervical HPV16 infection that either progressed to CIN3+ or cleared (not recorded which). Sequenced sample: blood buffy coat. V usage is TRBV29-1 and J usage is TRBJ1-2; D remains unclear. The CDR3 reads CSVEDAGSGVYGYTF. The sequenced part of the CDR3 DNA is TGCAGCGTTGAAGATGCGGGGAGTGGGGTCTATGGC.